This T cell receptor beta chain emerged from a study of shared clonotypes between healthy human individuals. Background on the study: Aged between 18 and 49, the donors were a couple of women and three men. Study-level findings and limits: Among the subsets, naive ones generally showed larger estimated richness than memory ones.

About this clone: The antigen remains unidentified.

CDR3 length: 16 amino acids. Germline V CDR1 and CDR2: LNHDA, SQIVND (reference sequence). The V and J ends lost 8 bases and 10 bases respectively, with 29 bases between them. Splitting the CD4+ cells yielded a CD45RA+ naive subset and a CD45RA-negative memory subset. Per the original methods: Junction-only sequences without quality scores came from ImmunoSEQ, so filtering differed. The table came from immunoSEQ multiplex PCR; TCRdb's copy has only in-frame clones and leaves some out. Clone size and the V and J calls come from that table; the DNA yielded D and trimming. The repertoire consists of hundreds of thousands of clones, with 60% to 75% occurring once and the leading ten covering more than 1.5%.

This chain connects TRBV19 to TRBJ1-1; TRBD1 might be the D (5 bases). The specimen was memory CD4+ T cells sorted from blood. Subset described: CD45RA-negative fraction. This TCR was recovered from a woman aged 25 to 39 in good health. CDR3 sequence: CASQKTGFSPDRGAFF. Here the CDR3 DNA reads TGTGCCAGTCAGAAAACGGGGTTCTCCCCTGACAGAGGAGCTTTCTTT.